The 10 T cell receptor beta chains given below trace back to one sample, sequenced in a study of CD8 T cells in ankylosing spondylitis. Study-wide findings and caveats: Ankylosing spondylitis blood appeared to carry a characteristic TCR beta motif of roughly eight highly homologous variants.

TCRdb processed the 5' RACE reads anew with MiXCR; each CDR3 protein has one entry. Of 400,000 or so distinct CDR3 sequences in the sample, more than 25% were seen once. Which antigens these TCRs recognize remains unknown. The sequenced sample was blood, either unsorted or a sorted T cell fraction (not recorded which). Receptors were obtained from a male donor with ankylosing spondylitis.

This clonotype was counted a few times. The chain carries TRBV5-6 and TRBJ1-2; 8 nucleotides line up with TRBD1. V shed 2 bases, J shed 0 bases, and the junction held 6 bases outside the gene matches. The CDR3 totals 16 residues. Looked up from germline, CDR1 is SGHDT and CDR2 is YYEEEE. DNA for the CDR3: TGTGCCAGCAGCTTCGGACAGGGTCGGGCTAACTATGGCTACACCTTC. Its protein is CASSFGQGRANYGYTF.

This clonotype was seen only a few times. This rearrangement joins TRBV10-3 to TRBJ1-1, with 7 bases aligning to TRBD1. V lost 6 bases and J lost 2; bases outside the gene matches: 9. Looked up from germline, CDR1 is ENHRY and CDR2 is SYGVKD. This CDR3 is built from 15 residues. The CDR3 nucleotides are TGTGCCATCAGCCGGGACAGTACACGAAACACTGAAGCTTTCTTT. Encoded protein: CAISRDSTRNTEAFF.

This sequence joins TRBV5-1 and TRBJ2-5, with D possibly TRBD1 on 6 matching bases. This CDR3 is built from 15 residues. V dropped 6 bases and J dropped 5 bases, with 20 bases sitting between them. Germline V lookup: CDR1 SGHRS, CDR2 YFSETQ. The CDR3 spells CASTNSPGASETQYF. The CDR3 DNA reads as TGCGCCAGCACCAATAGTCCAGGGGCATCGGAGACCCAGTACTTC. The variable domain in full, completed from reference TRBV5-1 and TRBJ2-5, reads KAGVTQTPRYLIKTRGQQVTLSCSPISGHRSVSWYQQTPGQGLQFLFEYFSETQRNKGNFPGRFSGRQFSNSRSEMNVSTLELGDSALYLCASTNSPGASETQYFGPGTRLLVL.

This clonotype was seen a handful of times. The chain employs TRBV5-1 and TRBJ2-3; 9 bases are shared with TRBD1. CDR3 length equals 14 residues. V lost 3 bases, J lost 3 bases, and 2 bases stayed unmatched. Germline assignment: CDR1 SGHRS and CDR2 YFSETQ. This CDR3 is CASSWDRVTDTQYF. In nucleotides, the CDR3 is TGCGCCAGCAGCTGGGACAGGGTAACAGATACGCAGTATTTT.

The table lists this clonotype with a few counts. The chain joins TRBV7-2 to TRBJ2-1; 10 positions match TRBD1. CDR3 length equals 14 residues. Germline V gene sequence: CDR1 SGHTA, CDR2 FQGNSA. The ends lost 6 bases at V and 7 bases at J; junction bases unmatched: 6. The CDR3 nucleotides read TGTGCCAGCAGTTACAGGACAGGGGGAAATGAGCAGTTCTTC. Amino acid sequence: CASSYRTGGNEQFF.

The chain recombines TRBV3-1 with TRBJ2-1; D remains unclear. Trimming stripped 0 bases from V and 6 bases from J, with 9 bases between. This CDR3 has 14 amino acids. The germline gives CDR1 LGHDT, CDR2 YNNKEL (reference sequence). The CDR3 protein is CASSQDAGFNEQFF. The CDR3 DNA reads TGTGCCAGCAGCCAAGATGCCGGATTCAATGAGCAGTTCTTC.

This clonotype was counted only a few times. The rearrangement uses TRBV7-2 and TRBJ2-3; D is ambiguous. CDR1 and CDR2 (germline): SGHTA, FQGNSA. The CDR3 spans 13 residues. V dropped 6 bases and J dropped 5 bases, with 12 bases sitting between them. CDR3 amino acids: CASRAGQVDTQYF. CDR3 coding DNA: TGTGCCAGCAGGGCCGGGCAAGTAGATACGCAGTATTTT.

This chain joins TRBV29-1 and TRBJ2-7, with D perhaps TRBD2 (6 bases). Germline V gene lookup returns CDR1 SQVTM and CDR2 ANQGSEA. V lost 8 bases to trimming and J lost 5 bases, with 13 bases between them. This CDR3 has 11 amino acids. CDR3 amino acids: CSLKAGDEQYF. The CDR3 region has the DNA TGCAGCCTTAAAGCGGGCGACGAGCAGTACTTC.

J is TRBJ1-1 and V is TRBV24-1; D gene ambiguous. V lost 7 bases to trimming and J lost 3 bases, with 14 bases between them. Germline assignment: CDR1 KGHDR and CDR2 SFDVKD. CDR3 length: 14 residues. CDR3 DNA: TGTGCCACCAGCGGACGAAACGGGGACACTGAAGCTTTCTTT. It yields the protein CATSGRNGDTEAFF.

This clonotype came up a few times. The chain combines TRBV5-1 with TRBJ2-2; 8 bases align to TRBD1. The J segment lost 2 bases and the V segment lost 4 bases, leaving 7 bases of the junction unmatched. CDR3 length equals 16 residues. CDR1 and CDR2 (germline): SGHRS, YFSETQ. The CDR3 nucleotides read TGCGCCAGCAGCCCAGGACAGGGCCTCAACACCGGGGAGCTGTTTTTT. The encoded protein is CASSPGQGLNTGELFF.